This T cell receptor (beta chain) was retrieved from a study of T cells after yellow fever vaccination. The overall study: Fractions with few cells were prepared using SMART-Seq v4 Ultra Low Input.

This clonotype was observed a handful of times. TCRdb independently ran MiXCR on the 5' RACE reads; one entry per CDR3 protein. The repertoire consists of approximately 96,000 distinct CDR3 sequences, with around 9.8% occurring once and the leading ten covering approximately 16%. CDR3 length: 14 amino acids. Germline V gene lookup returns CDR1 MNHEY and CDR2 SMNVEV (reference sequence). With 2 bases removed from V and 0 bases from J, the gap between germline ends came to 7 bases. This TCR was recovered from a man between 18 and 35 years old who received the YFV17D yellow fever vaccine. Sequencing was performed on CD8+ T cells not binding an NS4B(214-222) dextramer, sorted from PBMCs, taken approximately 15 days after the first yellow fever vaccination. The chain uses TRBV27 and TRBJ1-2; D is possibly TRBD1 (6 bases). CDR3 in amino acids: CASSLTGPNYGYTF. The CDR3 DNA follows: TGTGCCAGCAGTTTAACAGGGCCTAACTATGGCTACACCTTC.